This TCR beta chain derives from a study of blood T cell repertoires in COVID-19 (dated by TCRdb to the early 2020s). Describing the broader study: Collaborator samples came from the United States, Italy and Spain and covered acute and convalescent phases of COVID-19. The prospective study material was composed of cDNA or gDNA derived from T cells, B-cell-depleted T cells, or PBMCs. Subjects who had been exposed to COVID-19, were actively infected with it, or had recovered from it provided the deeply sampled blood TCRbeta repertoires that made up the dataset. The repertoires were released in a freely available public database meant as a resource for research on the immune response to SARS-CoV-2. Samples were obtained from the ongoing ImmuneRACE study (first 160 participants) and from 1,254 subjects provided by 6 global collaborators. Sample metadata almost always included a de-identified subject ID, COVID-19 status, age in years and sex. Where HLA class I and class II types were available, the types were taken from metadata supplied by the sample provider, not from assay-based typing. Broad study findings and their caveats: How much clinical and demographic metadata was included differed by source and by participant, and the metadata was provided uncurated.

Collaborating institutions collected whole blood in K2EDTA tubes following their own protocols. For TCRbeta analysis, collaborators shipped samples in one of three forms: frozen whole blood, isolated PBMCs, or DNA extracted from either of those sample types. A note on this clone: Its antigen is still unknown. No base-level quality is on record; no much larger clone is a single base apart.

The immunoSEQ Assay, a bias-controlled multiplex PCR, was used to amplify TCRbeta CDR3 regions from genomic DNA. As for how the authors treated the data: Nucleated cell counts per sample were estimated from amplification of reference gene primers within the assay. Sequence reads were collapsed and filtered to measure the absolute abundance of every unique TCRbeta CDR3 rearrangement. For each sample, productive Simpson clonality was calculated as the square root of Simpson's diversity index over productive rearrangements. The table comes from immuneACCESS by way of TCRdb, which keeps in-frame sequences with V and J called. Part of the clones is missing from these tables; in studies checked, under half for an unresolved V gene and the rest for unknown reasons. V and J calls and clone size are those listed in that table; D and trimming were worked out from the DNA. For this sample there are about 120,000 clones; 80% to 90% appear just once. About 18% of the sample is held by the ten biggest clonotypes.

Sequencing input: peripheral blood. The TCR originated in a human donor with acute or convalescent COVID-19. The donor label of this sample is uncertain.

The sequenced DNA: TGTGCCAGCAGTGAGGGGGGCAATGAGCAGTTCTTC. Protein translation: CASSEGGNEQFF. The rearranged chain carries TRBV6-1 and TRBJ2-1, with TRBD2 perhaps the D gene, on 6 matching bases. The germline V gene provides CDR1 MNHNS and CDR2 SASEGT. V and J lose 3 bases and 6 bases, and a span of 6 bases separates them. Taken from cysteine to phenylalanine, the CDR3 has 12 residues. Left in the record is the CDR3 DNA by itself, 36 bases read in frame from the first base.